This T cell receptor (beta chain) appears in the sequencing data of a study of blood T cell repertoires in COVID-19. Across 24 US areas, participants ranged in age from about 18 to 89 years. The germline V gene encodes CDR1 MDHEN and CDR2 SYDVKM. CDR3 length equals 13 residues. V shed 0 bases and J shed 7 bases, with 9 bases lying between them. TCRdb's table, derived via immunoSEQ multiplex PCR, lists solely in-frame clones and lacks some. The sample records roughly 250,000 clones, 70% to 90% being singletons. The chain couples TRBV28 to TRBJ1-1, with D unresolved. This TCR came from a woman aged 25 to 39 who had recovered from COVID-19. Sample: PBMCs or T cells enriched from blood (not recorded which). The CDR3 DNA is TGTGCCAGCAGTTTATGGCAGGAGGGTGAAGCTTTCTTT. Its translation: CASSLWQEGEAFF. Looking up the rest from reference TRBV28 and TRBJ1-1 gives the full variable domain: DVKVTQSSRYLVKRTGEKVFLECVQDMDHENMFWYRQDPGLGLRLIYFSYDVKMKEKGDIPEGYSVSREKKERFSLILESASTNQTSMYLCASSLWQEGEAFFGQGTRLTVV.